This T cell receptor beta chain was sequenced during a study of CD8 T cells in ankylosing spondylitis. General observations from the study: Previously reported in reactive arthritis synovial fluid and blood were some of the motif variants.

This clonotype was seen many times. Its antigen is as yet unknown. TCRdb redid the calling of the 5' RACE reads with MiXCR, one entry per CDR3 protein. Of 200,000 to 300,000 distinct CDR3 sequences detected, approximately 8.4% appear once; the ten largest clones hold roughly 4.9%. With 5 bases removed from V and 1 base from J, the gap between germline ends came to 20 bases. Germline V gene sequence: CDR1 LNHNV, CDR2 YYDKDF (reference sequence). The CDR3 contains 17 residues. The sample was blood, either unsorted or a sorted T cell fraction (not recorded which). This TCR derives from a female donor with ankylosing spondylitis or in good health (not recorded which). This rearrangement joins TRBV15 to TRBJ1-1, with D tentatively TRBD1 (6 bases). CDR3 nucleotide sequence: TGTGCCACCAGCGGAGTGTGGGCAGTGGGGGCGAACACTGAAGCTTTCTTT. It is translated as CATSGVWAVGANTEAFF.